This T cell receptor beta chain originates from a study of T cell responses to AZD1222 COVID-19 vaccine. A word on this clone: The target antigen is unknown.

Study-level findings and limits: Two AZD1222 administrations were followed by greater Spike-specific TCR breadth and depth. Of spike-specific TCRs, nearly half reportedly target regions left unmutated in variants. Vaccine-associated CD4 TCRs ranged over spike, dominating at 160-218 and 743-854.

Some clones are missing from TCRdb's copy, which holds only in-frame ones; the method was immunoSEQ multiplex PCR. The data show about 140,000 clones, about 90% seen once. The ends were cut back, 7 bases at V and 2 bases at J, with 18 bases in the middle. The CDR3 has 16 residues. The germline V gene has CDR1 SGHAT and CDR2 FQNNGV. Specimen: peripheral blood, collected on day 0 of AZD1222 vaccination. This chain connects TRBV11-2 to TRBJ1-3, with unresolved D. The sequence was obtained from an adult in good health. CDR3 region: CASIPTKERAGNTIYF. The CDR3 DNA reads as TGTGCCAGCATCCCCACGAAAGAGAGGGCTGGAAACACCATATATTTT.